The TCR beta chain under discussion was sequenced for a study of OX40 agonist ivuxolimab in advanced cancers. Concerning the study at large: Ivuxolimab was an agonistic, fully human IgG2 monoclonal antibody directed against OX40 (CD134), a costimulatory receptor. Peripheral TCRbeta sequencing aimed to test whether ivuxolimab altered TCR sequence diversity and caused clonal T-cell expansion. The paper describes the monotherapy dose-escalation part (N of about 57 patients) of the phase I trial of ivuxolimab. Intravenous ivuxolimab was administered to patients every 2 weeks at six dose levels: 0.01, 0.1, 0.3, 1.5, 3 and 10 mg/kg. Of the approximately 53 patients in dose escalation, 19 had hepatocellular carcinoma, some 15 had melanoma, 9 had renal cell carcinoma and 9 had head and neck cancer. Patients were allowed to have had prior anti-PD-1, anti-PD-L1 or anti-CTLA-4 therapy, and 40% to 45% of the dose-escalation patients had been treated with checkpoint inhibitors. A male proportion of around 83% and a mean age of approximately 55 years, ranging from about 20 to 79, were recorded for the dose-escalation cohort. Partial responses occurred in three dose-escalation patients: two with cutaneous melanoma and one with hepatocellular carcinoma.

The paper as a whole reports these results and caveats: Clonal expansion of both CD4+ and CD8+ blood T cells was observed from baseline to week 6 at doses 0.1 to 3.0 mg/kg. After ivuxolimab, CD8+ T cells had more expanded clones than CD4+ T cells on average. In the 0.1-3.0 mg/kg groups, partial responders were among the patients with the lowest normalized peripheral clonal expansion, particularly in CD8+ T cells. Antigen specificity was not determined for the clonally expanded peripheral T cells. Low levels of normalized T-cell clonal expansion were also seen in some patients who did not respond.

In regard to this clone: Its target antigen remains unknown. The record has no base qualities; no much larger clone is one base away.

The trial excluded patients who had a history of autoimmune disease or who were on systemic immunosuppression. Peripheral blood for TCR sequencing was collected from all dose cohorts at baseline, on cycle 4 day 1, and on cycle 7 day 1. The samples were taken from a phase I, first-in-human, multicenter, open-label dose-escalation trial of ivuxolimab. Adults with locally advanced or metastatic melanoma, renal cell carcinoma, hepatocellular carcinoma or head and neck squamous cell carcinoma were enrolled in the trial. CD4+ and CD8+ T cells were sorted separately from peripheral blood before TCR sequencing. Genomic DNA was extracted from sorted cells for sequencing of the TCRbeta CDR3 region. The immunoSEQ Assay was used for sequencing of TCRbeta CDR3 regions. TCRdb retrieved this table from immuneACCESS and kept in-frame rearrangements only. Not all clones are present; in checked studies, unresolved V genes account for under half, and no reason is known for the remainder. Across this sample there are more than 100,000 clones, with just under 95% seen only once. The ten top clones hold approximately 0.15% of the sample.

Source: CD4+ or CD8+ T cells sorted from blood, taken in a trial of the OX40 agonist ivuxolimab. The clonotype originates from an adult with an advanced solid tumor such as melanoma, head and neck, liver or kidney cancer.

Read as DNA, the sequence is TGCGCCAGCAGGGGTCGAGGGGTAGACACCGGGGAGCTGTTTTTT. It specifies CASRGRGVDTGELFF. The sequence joins TRBV10-2 to TRBJ2-2; the D call could be TRBD1 or TRBD2, with each sharing 5 bases. Trimming costs V 6 bases and J 3 bases, and their ends lie 14 bases apart. The CDR3 has 15 amino acids, counting the end cysteine and phenylalanine. The kept DNA is CDR3 alone, 45 bases in frame from the first base. CDR1 and CDR2 were assigned from the germline V gene as WSHSY and SAAADI.